Listed below are T cell receptor beta chains from one sample, sequenced in a study of blood T cell repertoires in COVID-19. Produced via immunoSEQ multiplex PCR; TCRdb's table is partial and in-frame only. In the table there are approximately 240,000 clones, approximately 86% of which are singletons. The sample comprised peripheral blood. Source of these receptors: a woman of 80 years or more with active or convalescent COVID-19. CDR3s include the opening cysteine and the closing phenylalanine or tryptophan. Each record gives: clone size, V gene, D gene, J gene, CDR3 DNA, CDR3 protein. D genes are given only for firm matches. Clone size is not always given. Where it is, it says once, few, many or a class for expanded clones.

once	TRBV5-4	-	TRBJ1-2	TGTGCCAGCAGCTTGGAAGCGGGGCAGGGTGGCTACACCTTC	CASSLEAGQGGYTF
once	TRBV9	TRBD2	TRBJ2-1	TGTGCCAGCAGCCCAGAGACTAGCGGGATTACCTACAATGAGCAGTTCTTC	CASSPETSGITYNEQFF
few	TRBV15	TRBD1	TRBJ2-1	TGTGCCACCAGCAGGAACAGGGGGCTCGGGTCCTACAATGAGCAGTTCTTC	CATSRNRGLGSYNEQFF
-	TRBV24-1	TRBD1	TRBJ2-1	TGTGCCACCAGTGAGCGGACAGGGGCTACGGTGAATGAGCAGTTCTTC	CATSERTGATVNEQFF
-	TRBV5-5	TRBD1	TRBJ1-2	TGTGCCAGCAGCTTGGCCGGGACAGGGAAAACTAACTATGGCTACACCTTC	CASSLAGTGKTNYGYTF
-	TRBV18	-	TRBJ1-6	TGTGCCAGCTCACCCGACACACAGAATTCACCCCTCCACTTT	CASSPDTQNSPLHF
-	TRBV27	-	TRBJ2-2	TGTGCCAGGAGGTCGGGGGACTTAAACACCGGGGAGCTGTTTTTT	CARRSGDLNTGELFF
-	TRBV5-1	-	TRBJ1-1	TGCGCCAGCAGCTTTATGGCGGAGGGCACTGAAGCTTTCTTT	CASSFMAEGTEAFF
-	TRBV14	TRBD1	TRBJ1-2	TGTGCCAGCAGCTACACGACAGGGGTCTATGGCTACACCTTC	CASSYTTGVYGYTF
-	TRBV5-6	-	TRBJ1-1	TGTGCCAGCAGCCCACGACTGACGGACACTGAAGCTTTCTTT	CASSPRLTDTEAFF
-	TRBV3-1/TRBV3-2	TRBD1	TRBJ1-5	TGTGCCAGCAGCCTCAGGGGGCCCGGGGGTCAGCCCCAGCATTTT	CASSLRGPGGQPQHF
-	TRBV3-1/TRBV3-2	-	TRBJ1-6	TGTGCCAGCAGCCAAACCGGGAGCTCCTATAATTCACCCCTCCACTTT	CASSQTGSSYNSPLHF
-	TRBV9	TRBD2	TRBJ2-7	TGTGCCAGCAGCGCGACTAGCGGGGGGCTCGAGCAGTACTTC	CASSATSGGLEQYF
-	TRBV4-1	TRBD2	TRBJ2-5	TGCGCCAGCAGCCCGGGACTAGCGGGGGGCTGGGAGACCCAGTACTTC	CASSPGLAGGWETQYF
-	TRBV3-1/TRBV3-2	TRBD2	TRBJ2-5	TGTGCCAGCAGCTTTCTAGCGGGAGATGGGGAGACCCAGTACTTC	CASSFLAGDGETQYF
-	TRBV18	TRBD2	TRBJ2-7	TGTGCCAGCTCTCTGCAAGCGGGAGGCCCCTACGAGCAGTACTTC	CASSLQAGGPYEQYF
-	TRBV13	TRBD1	TRBJ1-4	TGTGCCAGCAGCCTCACAAACGGACAGGGGGTTGAAAAACTGTTTTTT	CASSLTNGQGVEKLFF
few	TRBV13	TRBD1	TRBJ1-2	TGTGCCAGCAGCTTCGTGGACAGGGGTCGTCGGGGCTACACCTTC	CASSFVDRGRRGYTF
few	TRBV10-3	TRBD1	TRBJ2-7	TGTGCCATCAGTACGGGACAGGGGTTCGGCGAGCAGTACTTC	CAISTGQGFGEQYF
-	TRBV18	-	TRBJ1-1	TGTGCCAGCTCCATCAAGGAGGGGTTGGACACTGAAGCTTTCTTT	CASSIKEGLDTEAFF
-	TRBV27	TRBD1	TRBJ2-6	TGTGCCAGCAGTCCCCGGGACAGGGGAATATTATCTGGGGCCAACGTCCTGACTTTC	CASSPRDRGILSGANVLTF
-	TRBV3-1/TRBV3-2	TRBD1	TRBJ1-1	TGTGCCAGCAGCCAACGGACAGGGGCTATGAACACTGAAGCTTTCTTT	CASSQRTGAMNTEAFF
once	TRBV2	TRBD1	TRBJ1-6	TGTGCCAGCCGGGACAGTGATTCACCCCTCCACTTT	CASRDSDSPLHF
-	TRBV7-6	TRBD2	TRBJ2-1	TGTGCCAGCAGCTTAGAGGGACTAGCCTGGAATAATGAGCAGTTCTTC	CASSLEGLAWNNEQFF
few	TRBV5-1	-	TRBJ2-5	TGCGCCAGCAGCCCCCAGGGTGGGGGGCAAGAGACCCAGTACTTC	CASSPQGGGQETQYF
-	TRBV19	-	TRBJ1-1	TGTGCCAGTAGTATAGGCCAGATGAACACTGAAGCTTTCTTT	CASSIGQMNTEAFF
-	TRBV19	-	TRBJ2-7	TGTGCCAGTAGTATAGTAGCCGGCGCCTACGAGCAGTACTTC	CASSIVAGAYEQYF
-	TRBV6-5	-	TRBJ1-5	TGTGCCAGCTCACCCATACAGATATATCAGCCCCAGCATTTT	CASSPIQIYQPQHF
-	TRBV11-3	-	TRBJ2-3	TGTGCCAGCAGCTTAGGGGGTTATGGCGGGGGCCCCACAGATACGCAGTATTTT	CASSLGGYGGGPTDTQYF
-	TRBV2	TRBD2	TRBJ2-3	TGTGCCAGCAGTGACCGGACTAGCGGGGAACCGCAGTATTTT	CASSDRTSGEPQYF
-	TRBV5-4	TRBD1	TRBJ2-5	TGTGCCAGCAGCTTGGGACAGGGGGCCCAAGAGACCCAGTACTTC	CASSLGQGAQETQYF
-	TRBV7-9	-	TRBJ1-3	TGTGCCAGCAGCTTAGCAGGGGCCAGCTCTGGAAACACCATATATTTT	CASSLAGASSGNTIYF
few	TRBV7-9	TRBD1	TRBJ1-2	TGTGCCAGCAGCTTAGGTGACAGGGTTGATGGCTACACCTTC	CASSLGDRVDGYTF
-	TRBV30	-	TRBJ2-6	TGTGCCGGCAGGGGATACCTATCTGGGGCCAACGTCCTGACTTTC	CAGRGYLSGANVLTF
-	TRBV5-6	-	TRBJ1-1	TGTGCCAGCACCACAACCCCAGGCACTGAAGCTTTCTTT	CASTTTPGTEAFF
-	TRBV7-8	-	TRBJ1-2	TGTGCCAGCAGCTTAGCGCAGCCAAGACTAGGGGATGGCTACACCTTC	CASSLAQPRLGDGYTF
-	TRBV5-1	-	TRBJ2-5	TGCGCCAGCAGCCCAGTCGGGGGGCGTGAAGAGACCCAGTACTTC	CASSPVGGREETQYF
-	TRBV6-5	TRBD1	TRBJ2-7	TGTGCCAGCAGTCGAGTAACAGGGGGCGAGCAGTACTTC	CASSRVTGGEQYF
-	TRBV29-1	TRBD1	TRBJ2-3	TGCAGCTTGCGGACAGGGGGCCTCACAGATACGCAGTATTTT	CSLRTGGLTDTQYF
few	TRBV7-8	-	TRBJ1-3	TGTGCCAGCAGCTTAGTTACAGGGACCGGAAACACCATATATTTT	CASSLVTGTGNTIYF
few	TRBV15	-	TRBJ1-2	TGTGCCACCAGCAGGGACAGAAACTATGGCTACACCTTC	CATSRDRNYGYTF